The 17 T cell receptor beta chains below come from one sample, sequenced in a study of regulatory T cells. These TCRs' antigens remain unknown. Points from the study as a whole: In CD3G-deficient patients, conventional CD4+ T cells were enriched for hydrophobic CDR3 residues at positions 6 and 7.

Primers: 52 TRBV forward and 13 TRBJ reverse. The assay was immunoSEQ multiplex PCR, and TCRdb's table has in-frame clones only and misses some. The sample lists 25,000 to 40,000 clones; approximately 93% were seen once. Sequenced sample: conventional CD4+ T cells sorted from blood. All receptors come from a child under 10 years old with CD3G deficiency.

The chain links TRBV6-1 to TRBJ2-1; no clear D. The V gene lost 4 bases and the J gene lost 13 bases, with 11 bases spanning the gap. This CDR3 is 11 amino acids long. Germline loops: CDR1 MNHNS, CDR2 SASEGT. The CDR3 is CASSAWEAQFF. CDR3 in DNA: TGTGCCAGCAGTGCCTGGGAAGCCCAGTTCTTC.

The chain couples TRBV28 to TRBJ1-2; D is ambiguous. The CDR3 is 14 amino acids. V lost 6 bases and J 8 bases, leaving 19 bases between the germline ends. Germline-derived CDR1 and CDR2 are MDHEN and SYDVKM. The CDR3 bases are TGTGCCAGCAGCCCCACACCGCTCCGGAGAGGCTACACCTTC. It translates to CASSPTPLRRGYTF.

V usage is TRBV19 and J usage is TRBJ2-6, with D unresolved. There are 12 residues in the CDR3. Germline CDR1 LNHDA, CDR2 SQIVND (reference sequence). V was clipped by 6 bases and J by 0 bases, with 0 bases between them. CDR3 protein: CASSSGANVLTF. The CDR3 DNA sequence: TGTGCCAGTAGCTCTGGGGCCAACGTCCTGACTTTC.

The DNA of the CDR3 is TGTGCCAGCAGTTTGGTACAGGCCAATCAGCCCCAGCATTTT. Encoded protein: CASSLVQANQPQHF. J is TRBJ1-5 and V is TRBV28; D is perhaps TRBD1 (5 bases). CDR3 size: 14 residues. Trimming shortened V by 3 bases and J by 3 bases, and 9 bases separated the two germline ends. The germline V gene encodes CDR1 MDHEN and CDR2 SYDVKM.

The genes are TRBV6-1 and TRBJ2-7; 8 bases line up with TRBD1. The CDR3 runs 17 residues. Germline V gene lookup returns CDR1 MNHNS and CDR2 SASEGT. V lost 0 bases, J lost 4 bases, and 11 bases stayed unmatched. This CDR3 is CASSEATDRVIGYEQYF. The CDR3, as DNA: TGTGCCAGCAGTGAAGCGACGGACAGGGTTATAGGGTACGAGCAGTACTTC.

The chain uses TRBV6-1 and TRBJ2-7, with a possible D match to TRBD2 (5 bases). CDR1 MNHNS and CDR2 SASEGT come from the germline V gene. CDR3 length equals 13 residues. Trimming took 5 bases from V and 3 from J, leaving 11 bases between them. In nucleotides, the CDR3 is TGTGCCAGCAGTTTGCGGGTCAACTACGAGCAGTACTTC. This sequence encodes CASSLRVNYEQYF.

This sequence joins TRBV28 and TRBJ2-7, with 7 positions matching TRBD1. The CDR3 runs 13 residues. The V segment lost 6 bases and the J segment 4 bases; nucleotides outside the gene matches: 6. Germline CDR1 is MDHEN and CDR2 is SYDVKM. As DNA, the CDR3 is TGTGCCAGCAGCCACAGGGGTCGTTACGAGCAGTACTTC. Translating it yields CASSHRGRYEQYF.

The chain joins TRBV5-1 to TRBJ2-1, with TRBD2 matching 8 bases. The CDR3 has 15 amino acids. The V segment lost 6 bases and the J segment 2 bases; nucleotides outside the gene matches: 7. From germline, CDR1 is SGHRS and CDR2 YFSETQ. In DNA, the CDR3 is TGCGCCAGCACCCCTGACGGGAGGGCCTACAATGAGCAGTTCTTC. Encoded protein: CASTPDGRAYNEQFF.

This clone is a singleton in its sample. The chain carries TRBV11-2 and TRBJ2-7; D is possibly TRBD1 or TRBD2 (5 bases each). V was trimmed by 5 bases and J by 1 base, leaving 18 bases between them. The germline V gene encodes CDR1 SGHAT and CDR2 FQNNGV. This CDR3 spans 16 amino acids. This CDR3 is CASSRGWGSTSYEQYF. DNA for the CDR3: TGTGCCAGCAGCCGAGGTTGGGGGTCTACATCCTACGAGCAGTACTTC.

This clone was seen a single time. The chain uses TRBV6-1 and TRBJ2-3; D gene unclear. This CDR3 region has 14 residues. The germline V gene has CDR1 MNHNS and CDR2 SASEGT. V dropped 2 bases and J dropped 3 bases, with 9 bases sitting between them. CDR3 DNA sequence: TGTGCCAGCAGTGAATCCGGCCTAACAGATACGCAGTATTTT. Protein product: CASSESGLTDTQYF.

This sequence joins TRBV6-1 and TRBJ1-2; no definite D call. Germline V CDR1 and CDR2: MNHNS, SASEGT. The CDR3 consists of 11 residues. V lost 4 bases, J lost 8 bases, and 8 bases lay in between. CDR3 sequence reads: CASSAFDGYTF. In DNA form, the CDR3 reads TGTGCCAGCAGTGCCTTTGACGGCTACACCTTC.

The chain joins TRBV19 to TRBJ2-7; 7 nucleotides align to TRBD2. The J segment lost 6 bases and the V segment lost 10 bases, leaving 6 bases of the junction unmatched. CDR1 LNHDA and CDR2 SQIVND come from the germline V gene (reference sequence). The length of the CDR3 is 11 residues. CDR3 sequence: CATRGGGEQYF. CDR3 coding DNA: TGTGCCACACGTGGGGGGGGCGAGCAGTACTTC. Supplemented by reference TRBV19 and TRBJ2-7, the full variable domain reads DGGITQSPKYLFRKEGQNVTLSCEQNLNHDAMYWYRQDPGQGLRLIYYSQIVNDFQKGDIAEGYSVSREKKESFPLTVTSAQKNPTAFYLCATRGGGEQYFGPGTRLTVT.

This rearrangement joins TRBV28 to TRBJ1-1, with TRBD1 as a possible D gene (5 bases). The CDR3 contains 14 residues. Trimming took 4 bases from V and 1 from J, leaving 10 bases between them. CDR1 and CDR2 (germline): MDHEN, SYDVKM. CDR3 loop: CASSSGGANTEAFF. CDR3 nucleotides: TGTGCCAGCAGTTCCGGAGGGGCGAACACTGAAGCTTTCTTT.

This rearrangement joins TRBV11-2 to TRBJ1-1, with unresolved D. Germline CDR1 reads SGHAT; CDR2 reads FQNNGV. V lost 1 base, J lost 0 bases, and 3 bases lay in between. The CDR3 is 13 residues long. DNA for the CDR3: TGTGCCAGCAGCTTAGTTCTGAACACTGAAGCTTTCTTT. Its protein is CASSLVLNTEAFF.

The chain links TRBV28 to TRBJ2-4; 9 bases agree with TRBD1. The CDR3 totals 15 residues. Germline V gives CDR1 MDHEN, CDR2 SYDVKM. J was trimmed by 4 bases and V by 6 bases; bases with no gene match: 7. CDR3 coding DNA: TGTGCCAGCAGGAAACCGGGACAGGGAAAAAACATTCAGTACTTC. Protein sequence: CASRKPGQGKNIQYF.

V is TRBV19 and J is TRBJ1-5; D is uncertain. In germline, CDR1 is LNHDA, CDR2 SQIVND (reference sequence). The length of the CDR3 is 12 residues. V was trimmed by 8 bases and J by 4 bases, leaving 9 bases between them. This CDR3 is CASSLGNQPQHF. The CDR3 DNA reads TGTGCCAGTTCCTTGGGGAATCAGCCCCAGCATTTT.

The rearrangement uses TRBV28 and TRBJ2-7; 7 nucleotides agree with TRBD1. From germline, CDR1 is MDHEN and CDR2 SYDVKM. The CDR3 length is 13 residues. The V segment lost 2 bases and the J segment 2 bases; nucleotides outside the gene matches: 0. The CDR3 bases are TGTGCCAGCAGTTTACAGGGGGCCTACGAGCAGTACTTC. Amino acid sequence: CASSLQGAYEQYF.